One sample yielded the 9 T cell receptor beta chains listed below, sequenced in a study of T cells in localized non-small cell lung cancer (dated by TCRdb to 2018 to 2021). Library creation used the immunoSEQ multiplex PCR assay. TCRdb took over this immuneACCESS table, retaining in-frame rearrangements with V and J assigned. Such tables are incomplete; in checked studies, under half of the missing clones stem from an unresolved V gene, and the remainder is unexplained. For this sample the table gives tens of thousands of clones, of which around 80% were detected only once. Jointly, the top ten make up roughly 17% of the sample. The sample consisted of peripheral blood mononuclear cells, taken before any cancer treatment. Receptors originate from a man aged 35 to 69 with stage III lung adenocarcinoma.

This clone was counted only a few times. The gene calls are TRBV12-5 and TRBJ1-2; maybe TRBD1 (6 bases). This CDR3 spans 14 amino acids. V lost 1 base, J lost 3 bases, and 9 bases lay in between. The V gene's germline CDR1 is LGHNT and CDR2 FRNRAP. The chain's CDR3 is CASGLGQDHYGYTF. The CDR3 region has the DNA TGTGCTAGTGGTTTGGGACAGGACCACTATGGCTACACCTTC.

The chain combines TRBV29-1 with TRBJ1-2; D gene unclear. The V gene lost 5 bases and the J gene lost 2 bases, with 6 bases spanning the gap. The CDR3 extends over 11 amino acids. CDR1 SQVTM and CDR2 ANQGSEA come from the germline V gene. The CDR3 DNA reads as TGCAGCGTTACAGAGAACTATGGCTACACCTTC. Encoded protein: CSVTENYGYTF.

The chain employs TRBV5-1 and TRBJ2-7; 8 nucleotides align to TRBD1. This CDR3 region has 14 residues. Germline V CDR1 and CDR2: SGHRS, YFSETQ. V shed 1 base, J shed 5 bases, and the junction held 5 bases outside the gene matches. CDR3 residues: CASSLTGGSHEQYF. In DNA form, the CDR3 reads TGCGCCAGCAGCTTGACAGGGGGGTCTCACGAGCAGTACTTC.

The V and J genes are TRBV29-1 and TRBJ2-1, with a tentative D call TRBD2 (5 bases). The length of the CDR3 is 10 residues. Trimming took 4 bases from V and 9 from J, leaving 7 bases between them. Germline V gene lookup returns CDR1 SQVTM and CDR2 ANQGSEA. CDR3 DNA: TGCAGCGTTGGAAGCGGTGAGCAGTTCTTC. As protein: CSVGSGEQFF.

The chain couples TRBV9 to TRBJ2-5, with 9 bases lining up with TRBD2. CDR3 length: 15 residues. Germline V gene sequence: CDR1 SGDLS, CDR2 YYNGEE. Trimming cost V 4 bases and J 3 bases; bases outside gene matches: 7. CDR3: CASSLRLAGKETQYF. CDR3 in DNA: TGTGCCAGCAGCCTTCGGCTAGCGGGAAAAGAGACCCAGTACTTC.

The V call is TRBV5-4, the J call TRBJ2-1; 7 bases line up with TRBD2. The germline CDR1 and CDR2 sequences are SGHNT and YYREEE (reference sequence). This CDR3 is built from 15 residues. Unmatched junction bases numbered 5, after V lost 1 base and J lost 4 bases. This chain's CDR3 is CASSLRLAEYNEQFF. Here the CDR3 DNA reads TGTGCCAGCAGCTTGAGGCTAGCGGAATACAATGAGCAGTTCTTC.

There are a few counts of this clone. V and J are TRBV4-1 and TRBJ1-1; D is perhaps TRBD1 (5 bases). The germline V and J ends were trimmed by 0 bases and 1 base, with 18 bases remaining between them. CDR3 size: 18 residues. Germline V gene data show CDR1 as MGHRA and CDR2 as YSYEKL. Written as DNA, the CDR3 is TGCGCCAGCAGCCAAGATTCGATAGGGACGGCCGGGAACACTGAAGCTTTCTTT. Protein: CASSQDSIGTAGNTEAFF.

The CDR3 DNA reads TGTGCTAGTGGTTTCCGACTAGCGGGGAACACAGATACGCAGTATTTT. Encoded protein: CASGFRLAGNTDTQYF. V gene TRBV12-5 combines with J gene TRBJ2-3; 11 nucleotides match TRBD2. Germline loops: CDR1 LGHNT, CDR2 FRNRAP. V dropped 3 bases and J dropped 2; count of bases not matched to a gene: 4. This CDR3 contains 16 residues.

The V and J genes are TRBV7-6 and TRBJ2-3; tentatively, D is TRBD1 or TRBD2 (5 bases each). The germline V gene encodes CDR1 SGHVS and CDR2 FNYEAQ. The V end was cut by 5 bases, the J end by 2 bases, with 17 bases between. CDR3 length equals 16 residues. The CDR3 protein is CASSPGHMTSTDTQYF. For the CDR3, the DNA is TGTGCCAGCAGCCCGGGGCACATGACCTCCACAGATACGCAGTATTTT.